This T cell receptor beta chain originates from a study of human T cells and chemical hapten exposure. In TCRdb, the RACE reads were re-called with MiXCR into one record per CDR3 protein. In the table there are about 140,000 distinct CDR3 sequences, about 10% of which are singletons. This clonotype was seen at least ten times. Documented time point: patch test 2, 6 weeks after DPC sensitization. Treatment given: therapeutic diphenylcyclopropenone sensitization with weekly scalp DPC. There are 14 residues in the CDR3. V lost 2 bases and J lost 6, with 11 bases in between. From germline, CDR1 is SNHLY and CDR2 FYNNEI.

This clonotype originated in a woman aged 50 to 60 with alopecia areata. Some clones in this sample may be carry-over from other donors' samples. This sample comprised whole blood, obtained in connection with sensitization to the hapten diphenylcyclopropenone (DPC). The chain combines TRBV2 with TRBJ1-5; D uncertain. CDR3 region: CASSESVQSQPQHF. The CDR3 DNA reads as TGTGCCAGCAGTGAATCGGTGCAATCTCAGCCCCAGCATTTT.